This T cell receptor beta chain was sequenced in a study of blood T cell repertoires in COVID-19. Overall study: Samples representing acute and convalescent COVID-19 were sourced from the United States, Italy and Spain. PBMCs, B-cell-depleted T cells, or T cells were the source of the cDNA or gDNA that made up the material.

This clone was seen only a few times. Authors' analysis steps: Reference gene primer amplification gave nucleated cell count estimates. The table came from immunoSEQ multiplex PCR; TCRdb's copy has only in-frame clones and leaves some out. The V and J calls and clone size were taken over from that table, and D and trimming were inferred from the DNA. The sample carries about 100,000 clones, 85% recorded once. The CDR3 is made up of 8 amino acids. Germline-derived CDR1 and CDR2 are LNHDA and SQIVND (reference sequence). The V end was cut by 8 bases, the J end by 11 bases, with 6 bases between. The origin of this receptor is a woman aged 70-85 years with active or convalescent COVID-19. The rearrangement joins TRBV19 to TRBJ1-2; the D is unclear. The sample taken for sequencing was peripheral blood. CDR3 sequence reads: CASGLYTF. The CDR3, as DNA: TGTGCCAGTGGACTGTACACCTTC.